Included here is one TCR beta chain sequence, with context. The authors' processing: The authors estimated nucleated cell counts from reference gene primer amplification. The table came from immunoSEQ multiplex PCR; TCRdb's copy has only in-frame clones and leaves some out. V and J calls and clone size are copied from that table; D and trimming were computed from the DNA. This table has 500,000 to 600,000 clones, about 89% appearing once. This record comes from a study of blood T cell repertoires in COVID-19. Across the whole study: The samples span acute and convalescent COVID-19 from the United States, Italy and Spain.

Enrollment of patients from Seattle took place during active infection, with longitudinal follow-up. There are 15 residues in the CDR3. Germline assignment: CDR1 MNHEY and CDR2 SMNVEV (reference sequence). Germline trimming cut 5 bases from V and 6 bases from J; bases unmatched to any gene: 11. The chain joins TRBV27 to TRBJ1-2; 8 positions match TRBD1. The specimen was peripheral blood. The source is a woman between 50 and 59 years old with COVID-19, enrolled during active disease. The CDR3 reads CASSHGTGAGNGYTF. The CDR3 nucleotides are TGTGCCAGCAGTCACGGGACAGGAGCGGGGAATGGCTACACCTTC.